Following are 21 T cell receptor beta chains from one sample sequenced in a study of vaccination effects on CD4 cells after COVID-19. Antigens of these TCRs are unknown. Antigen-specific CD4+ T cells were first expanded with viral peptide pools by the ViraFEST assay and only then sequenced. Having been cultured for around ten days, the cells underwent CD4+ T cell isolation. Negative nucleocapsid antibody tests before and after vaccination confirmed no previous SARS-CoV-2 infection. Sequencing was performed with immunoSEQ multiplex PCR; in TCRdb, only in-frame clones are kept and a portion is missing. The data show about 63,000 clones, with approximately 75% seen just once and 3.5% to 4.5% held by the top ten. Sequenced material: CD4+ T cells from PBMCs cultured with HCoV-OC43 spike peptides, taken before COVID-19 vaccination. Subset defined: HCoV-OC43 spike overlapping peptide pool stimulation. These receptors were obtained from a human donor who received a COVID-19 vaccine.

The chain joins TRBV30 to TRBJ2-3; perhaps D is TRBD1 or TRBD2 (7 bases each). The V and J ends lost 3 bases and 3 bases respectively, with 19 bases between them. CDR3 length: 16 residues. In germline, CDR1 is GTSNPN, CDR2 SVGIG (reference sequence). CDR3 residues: CAWSTPRGGRTDTQYF. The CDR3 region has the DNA TGTGCCTGGAGCACCCCCAGGGGGGGCCGGACAGATACGCAGTATTTT.

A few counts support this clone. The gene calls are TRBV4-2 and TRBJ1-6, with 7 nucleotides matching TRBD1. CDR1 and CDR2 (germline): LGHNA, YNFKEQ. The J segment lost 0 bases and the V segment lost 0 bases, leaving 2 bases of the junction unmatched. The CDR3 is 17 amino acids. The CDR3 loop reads CASSQEGQSSYNSPLHF. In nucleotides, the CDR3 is TGTGCCAGCAGCCAAGAGGGACAGAGCTCCTATAATTCACCCCTCCACTTT.

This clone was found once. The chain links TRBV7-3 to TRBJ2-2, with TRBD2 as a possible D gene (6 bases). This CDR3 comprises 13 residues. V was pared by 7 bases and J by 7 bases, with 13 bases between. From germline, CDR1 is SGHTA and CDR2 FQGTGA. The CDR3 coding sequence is TGTGCCAGCACGGAGGGTGGAAACGGGGAGCTGTTTTTT. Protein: CASTEGGNGELFF.

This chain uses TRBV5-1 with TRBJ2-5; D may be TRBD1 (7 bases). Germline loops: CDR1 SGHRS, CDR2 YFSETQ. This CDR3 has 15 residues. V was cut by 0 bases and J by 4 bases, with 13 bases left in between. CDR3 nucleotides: TGCGCCAGCAGCTTGGTGGCAGGGGGGACAGAGACCCAGTACTTC. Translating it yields CASSLVAGGTETQYF.

CDR3 residues: CASTPAGGTDTQYF. The CDR3 DNA reads TGTGCCAGTACCCCCGCCGGGGGTACAGATACGCAGTATTTT. The chain recombines TRBV19 with TRBJ2-3; D might be TRBD2 (6 bases). Looked up from germline, CDR1 is LNHDA and CDR2 is SQIVND (reference sequence). V gave up 7 bases and J gave up 3 bases, with 14 bases separating them. The CDR3 totals 14 residues.

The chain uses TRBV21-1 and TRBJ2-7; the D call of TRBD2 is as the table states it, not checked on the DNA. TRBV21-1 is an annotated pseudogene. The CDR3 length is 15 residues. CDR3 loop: CASSKVVPLIYEQYV. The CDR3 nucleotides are TGTGCCAGCAGCAAAGTAGTCCCGCTGATCTACGAGCAGTACGTC.

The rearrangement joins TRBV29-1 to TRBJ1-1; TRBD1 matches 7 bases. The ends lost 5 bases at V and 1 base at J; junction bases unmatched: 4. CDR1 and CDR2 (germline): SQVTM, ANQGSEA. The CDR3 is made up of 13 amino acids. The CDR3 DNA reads TGCAGCGTTCACAGGGGAACGAACACTGAAGCTTTCTTT. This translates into CSVHRGTNTEAFF.

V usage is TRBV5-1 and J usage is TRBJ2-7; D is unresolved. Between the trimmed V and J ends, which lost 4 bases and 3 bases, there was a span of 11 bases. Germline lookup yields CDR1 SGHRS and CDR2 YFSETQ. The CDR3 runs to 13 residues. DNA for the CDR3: TGCGCCAGCAGCCCTGGACCCGACTACGAGCAGTACGTC. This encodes CASSPGPDYEQYV.

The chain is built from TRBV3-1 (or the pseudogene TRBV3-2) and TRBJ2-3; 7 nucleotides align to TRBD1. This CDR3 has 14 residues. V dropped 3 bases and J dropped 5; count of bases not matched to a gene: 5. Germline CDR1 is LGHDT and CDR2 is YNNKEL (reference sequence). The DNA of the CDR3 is TGTGCCAGCAGCCATACAGGGGTAGGAGATACGCAGTATTTT. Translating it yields CASSHTGVGDTQYF.

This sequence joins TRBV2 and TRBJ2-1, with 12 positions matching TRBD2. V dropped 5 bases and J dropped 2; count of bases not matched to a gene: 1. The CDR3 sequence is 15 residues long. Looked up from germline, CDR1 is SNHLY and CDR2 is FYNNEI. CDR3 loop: CASSRLAGAYNEQFF. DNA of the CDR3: TGTGCCAGCAGTCGACTAGCGGGAGCCTACAATGAGCAGTTCTTC.

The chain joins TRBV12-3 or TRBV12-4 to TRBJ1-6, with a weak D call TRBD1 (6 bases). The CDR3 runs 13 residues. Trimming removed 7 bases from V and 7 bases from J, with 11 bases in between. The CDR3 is CASTTGFNSPLHF. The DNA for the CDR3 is TGTGCCAGCACCACAGGGTTCAATTCACCCCTCCACTTT.

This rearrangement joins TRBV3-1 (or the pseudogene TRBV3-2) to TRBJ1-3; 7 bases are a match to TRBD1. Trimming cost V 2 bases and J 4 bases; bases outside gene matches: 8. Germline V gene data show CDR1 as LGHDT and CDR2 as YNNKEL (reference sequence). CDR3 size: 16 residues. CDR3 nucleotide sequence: TGTGCCAGCAGCCAAAAACAGGGGCCGCTCGGAAACACCATATATTTT. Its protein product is CASSQKQGPLGNTIYF.

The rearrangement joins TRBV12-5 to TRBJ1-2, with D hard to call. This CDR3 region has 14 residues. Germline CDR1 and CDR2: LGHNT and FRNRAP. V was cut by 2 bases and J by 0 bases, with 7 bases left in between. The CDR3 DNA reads TGTGCTAGTGGTTTGCTCGGTACTAACTATGGCTACACCTTC. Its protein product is CASGLLGTNYGYTF.

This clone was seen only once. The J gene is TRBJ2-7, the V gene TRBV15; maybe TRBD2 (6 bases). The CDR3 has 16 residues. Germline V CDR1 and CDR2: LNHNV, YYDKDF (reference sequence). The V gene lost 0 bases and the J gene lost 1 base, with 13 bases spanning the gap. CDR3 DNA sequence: TGTGCCACCAGCAGAGATTCCGGGGGACCTTCCTACGAGCAGTACGTC. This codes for CATSRDSGGPSYEQYV.

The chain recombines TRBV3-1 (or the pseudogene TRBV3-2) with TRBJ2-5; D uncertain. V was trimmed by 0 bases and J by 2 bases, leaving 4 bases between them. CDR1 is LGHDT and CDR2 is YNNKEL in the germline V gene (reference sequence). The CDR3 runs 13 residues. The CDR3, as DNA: TGTGCCAGCAGCCAAGACAGACAAGAGACCCAGTACTTC. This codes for CASSQDRQETQYF.

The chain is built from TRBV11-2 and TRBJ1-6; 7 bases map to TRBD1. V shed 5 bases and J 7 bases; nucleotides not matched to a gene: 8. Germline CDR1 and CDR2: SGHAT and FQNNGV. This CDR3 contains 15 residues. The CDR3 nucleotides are TGTGCCAGCAGCCCACCCTGGGACAGAAATTCACCCCTCCACTTT. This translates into CASSPPWDRNSPLHF.

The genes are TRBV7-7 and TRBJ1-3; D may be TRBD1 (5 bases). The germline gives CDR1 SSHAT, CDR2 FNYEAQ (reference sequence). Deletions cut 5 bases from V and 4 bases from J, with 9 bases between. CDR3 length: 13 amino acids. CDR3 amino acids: CASSEGYGNTIYF. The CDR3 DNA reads TGTGCCAGCAGCGAGGGGTACGGAAACACCATATATTTT.

The CDR3 sequence is CASSTTSGGADTQYF. The CDR3 DNA reads TGTGCCAGCAGTACGACTAGCGGGGGTGCAGATACGCAGTATTTT. V and J are TRBV6-5 and TRBJ2-3; the match to TRBD2 covers 12 bases. There are 15 residues in the CDR3. The J segment lost 4 bases and the V segment lost 5 bases, leaving 4 bases of the junction unmatched. Germline V gene data show CDR1 as MNHEY and CDR2 as SVGAGI.

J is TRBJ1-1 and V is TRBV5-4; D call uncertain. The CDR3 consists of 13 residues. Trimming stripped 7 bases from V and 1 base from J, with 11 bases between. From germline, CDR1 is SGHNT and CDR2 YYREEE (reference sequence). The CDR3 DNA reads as TGTGCCAGCGCGGGCGGTTCGAACACTGAAGCTTTCTTT. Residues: CASAGGSNTEAFF.

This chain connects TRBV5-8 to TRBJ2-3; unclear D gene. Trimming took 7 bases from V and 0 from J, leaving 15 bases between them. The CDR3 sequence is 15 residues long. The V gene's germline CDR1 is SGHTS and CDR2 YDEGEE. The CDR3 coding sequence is TGTGCCAGCCCTACCTACCAATCTAGCACAGATACGCAGTATTTT. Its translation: CASPTYQSSTDTQYF.

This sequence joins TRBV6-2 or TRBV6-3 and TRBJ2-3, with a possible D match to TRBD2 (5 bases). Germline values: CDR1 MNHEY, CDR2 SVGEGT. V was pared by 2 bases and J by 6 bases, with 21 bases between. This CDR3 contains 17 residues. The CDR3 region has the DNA TGTGCCAGCAGTTACCTGGGGAACCCCGGATCGGGGGATACGCAGTATTTT. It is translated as CASSYLGNPGSGDTQYF.